This T cell receptor beta chain was retrieved from a study of T cells in Graves' hyperthyroidism and ophthalmopathy (dated by TCRdb to the late 2010s). Regarding the study in general: To identify TCR V-J signatures that set the groups apart, the researchers used a discovery cohort of more than 95 patients, made up of 43 with Graves' ophthalmopathy and 57 with stable Graves' hyperthyroidism. An independent validation cohort of around 19 hyperthyroidism patients and about 15 patients who later progressed to ophthalmopathy tested prospective prediction of ophthalmopathy. For training and testing, the 110 or so patients in the discovery cohort were randomly divided in a 7:3 ratio. In more than 5 Graves' hyperthyroidism patients, the study also compared T-cell repertoires from thyroid tissue with T-cell repertoires from blood. After sampling, hyperthyroidism patients received methimazole starting at 30 mg daily, and ophthalmopathy patients received high-dose intravenous methylprednisolone. The paper describes TCR Vbeta CDR3 sequencing of about 140 peripheral blood samples, made up of roughly 45 ophthalmopathy patients, 70 to 75 hyperthyroidism patients and some 17 progressor patients. Study-level results and caveats: No statistical method was used to fix the sample size in advance, and group allocation was not hidden from the investigators. Most expanded thyroid clonotypes (frequency above 0.001) were also detected in blood, suggesting blood repertoires may reflect thyroid immune responses. In validation, the model predicted progression to ophthalmopathy a median of roughly six months before onset, with roughly 71% sensitivity and about 75% specificity. A model built on a 13 V-J signature distinguished ophthalmopathy from stable hyperthyroidism, reaching roughly 88% sensitivity and 81.08% specificity in cross-validation and 80%/75% in testing.

Exclusion was applied to patients with uncontrolled infections, other autoimmune diseases, pregnancy or lactation. Diagnoses were established on the basis of clinical symptoms, serum thyroxine and TRAb, thyroid ultrasound, and orbital computed tomography. Total RNA was extracted with Trizol reagent, and quality was checked on an Agilent 2100 Bioanalyzer. This clonotype came up many times. Its antigen is currently not known. Per-base qualities were not stored, and no clone one base away is much larger. V gives up 0 bases and J gives up 5 bases, and the segment between their germline ends measures 11 bases. CDR3 length: 14 amino acids, cysteine to phenylalanine. Just the 42-base CDR3 DNA is kept, in frame starting at base 1. Amplification of TCR beta CDR3 regions was carried out from RNA transcripts. The TCR CDR3 was subjected to a first round of RT-PCR using the HTBI primer set and the Qiagen OneStep RT-PCR kit. The libraries were constructed in a second round of multiplex PCR and then size-selected and purified. The libraries were sequenced on an Illumina HiSeq2000 using paired-end 100 bp reads. The paper's data handling went like this. SOAPnuke was used to process the raw data, throwing out any read that contained adapters or uncalled bases, had a mean Phred below 15, or lacked an exact constant-primer or identifier match. COPE v1.2.5 was used to merge high-quality paired reads, and clonotypes were defined as unique nucleotide sequences. MiTCR v1.1 was used to align clonotypes to the IMGT TRBV, TRBD and TRBJ reference segments. Analysis was restricted to V-J combinations with a frequency above 0.0001, which covered roughly 99% of repertoires. A TCS score was defined as the ratio of F50 (clonal expansion) to E x V (chaos), with BLOSUM62-based TCRdist applied between CDR3 peptides within each V-J. Welch's t-statistics and random forest reduced 450 to 600 V-J features to 13, which were used in a naive Bayes classifier (R e1071). The similarity between thyroid and blood repertoires was quantified using the Morisita-Horn index. The public reads were reanalyzed by TCRdb: fastp trimming at Q25, MiXCR alignment, in-frame beta chains only. Here each entry gathers all rows of one CDR3 protein and keeps the most common genes and DNA. In this record, the V and J calls reflect TCRdb's handling and not the investigators' own analysis. This sample comprises 450,000 to 700,000 distinct CDR3 sequences, 40% to 55% of them detected only once. The ten largest account for roughly 19% of the sample.

The chain employs TRBV12-3 or TRBV12-4 and TRBJ2-7, with TRBD2 perhaps the D gene, on 5 matching bases. The sample was peripheral blood or thyroid tissue (not recorded which). The TCR comes from an adult woman with Graves' disease, either hyperthyroidism or ophthalmopathy (not recorded which). This receptor carries the CDR3 CASSLAGLPDEQYF. The DNA sequence is given as TGTGCCAGCAGTTTAGCAGGACTCCCTGACGAGCAGTACTTC.